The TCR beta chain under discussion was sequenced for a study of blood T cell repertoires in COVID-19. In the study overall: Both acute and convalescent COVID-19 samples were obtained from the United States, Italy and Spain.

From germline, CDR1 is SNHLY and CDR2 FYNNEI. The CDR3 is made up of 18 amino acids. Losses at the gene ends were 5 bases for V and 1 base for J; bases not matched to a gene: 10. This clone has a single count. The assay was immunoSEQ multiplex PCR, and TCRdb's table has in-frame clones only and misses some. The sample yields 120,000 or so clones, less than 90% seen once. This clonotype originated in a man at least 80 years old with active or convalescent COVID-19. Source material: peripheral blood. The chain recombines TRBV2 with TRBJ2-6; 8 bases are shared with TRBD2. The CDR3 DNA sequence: TGTGCCAGCAGTCGAATAAGCGGGAGAGGTTCTGGGGCCAACGTCCTGACTTTC. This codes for CASSRISGRGSGANVLTF.